This T cell receptor (beta chain) was captured by sequencing in a study of cytomegalovirus exposure and HLA in healthy donors. The repertoire was sequenced with immunoSEQ multiplex PCR; TCRdb's copy has only in-frame clones and lacks some. The sample has fewer than 90,000 clones, 96% seen once; the top ten hold around 1.6%. In this sample, this clone turned up once. With V trimmed by 0 bases and J by 1 base, 5 bases remained unmatched. Germline values: CDR1 SGHRS, CDR2 YFSETQ. The CDR3 totals 18 residues. The sequencing sample was made of PBMCs. This chain uses TRBV5-1 with TRBJ2-1, with 12 bases aligning to TRBD2. The TCR comes from a man aged 18 to 30 in good health and CMV-seropositive. CDR3 DNA sequence: TGCGCCAGCAGCTTGGGACTAGCGGGAGTAGAGTCCTACAATGAGCAGTTCTTC. Translation: CASSLGLAGVESYNEQFF.